This TCR beta chain emerged from a study of blood T cell repertoires in COVID-19. Trimming shortened V by 5 bases and J by 0 bases, and 13 bases separated the two germline ends. Germline V CDR1 and CDR2: MDHEN, SYDVKM. The CDR3 is made up of 15 amino acids. Sequenced by immunoSEQ multiplex PCR; TCRdb stores in-frame clones only, minus some. The sample consists of about 500,000 clones, approximately 90% of them appearing once. The clonotype comes from a young woman who had recovered from COVID-19. V usage is TRBV28 and J usage is TRBJ2-5, with TRBD2 as a possible D gene (6 bases). Sequencing input: PBMCs or T cells enriched from blood (not recorded which). CDR3 in DNA: TGTGCCAGCAGTCCCCCGGGGGTATACCAAGAGACCCAGTACTTC. Encoded protein: CASSPPGVYQETQYF.